One T cell receptor (beta chain) is described in this entry. This clonotype has only one observation. It lacks a known antigen. Base quality data are lacking; no much larger clone is found one base away. One read amounts to weak evidence. These data originate in a study of T-cell reconstitution after alpha-beta-depleted transplantation in children (dated by TCRdb to the mid-2010s). Broadly, across the study: T-cell immune reconstitution after TCRalphabeta/CD19-depleted allogeneic hematopoietic cell transplantation in children was quantitatively tracked in the study by means of TCR repertoire profiling.

General conclusions and limits of the study: Hyperexpanded clone frequencies declined over subsequent months; after one year, T-cell counts and TCRbeta diversity were mostly attributed to newly produced T cells. About two months after transplant, the apparently early recovery of alphabetaT-cell counts reportedly depended on just several hundred clones that had expanded rapidly and came from non-depleted graft cells. In some patients, the high TCRbeta diversity seen at day 60 was put down to recipient T cells and intrathymic progenitors that had survived conditioning.

Trimming takes 8 bases off V and 4 bases off J; junction bases not matched to a gene: 13. Its CDR3 holds 16 amino acids, cysteine through phenylalanine. Only CDR3 DNA is held: 48 bases, read in frame from base 1. Via the germline V gene, CDR1 is SGHTA and CDR2 FQGNSA. The library was obtained by PCR. Sequencing relied on an Illumina HiSeq 2500. To normalize quantification of the TCRbeta repertoire, the TCR libraries were built with molecular barcoding that relied on unique molecular identifiers. TCRdb reran the public reads through fastp at Q25 and MiXCR, keeping productive beta chains. Entries are consolidated by CDR3 protein sequence, retaining the most common genes and DNA. The sample table records around 800,000 distinct CDR3 sequences; approximately 15% of these occur just once. Together, the top ten hold around 4.5% of the sample. The label giving this sample's treatment or condition can be read as: allogeneic hematopoietic cell transplantation with graft depleted of TCRalphabeta T cells and CD19 B cells. Transplant recipients were children who received TCRalphabeta/CD19-depleted allogeneic hematopoietic cell grafts.

The receptor was derived from a male patient between 10 and 17 years old who had a stem cell transplant for acute lymphoblastic leukemia, so the T cells may come from the graft donor. The V and J segments used are TRBV7-2 and TRBJ2-7; 11 of the junction bases match TRBD2. The sample in question was PBMCs, mostly from graft donor cells, obtained 360 days after TCRalphabeta/CD19-depleted stem cell transplant. The CDR3 protein is CASVAGGATPGYEQYF. The nucleotide sequence reads TGTGCCAGCGTAGCGGGGGGGGCCACCCCAGGTTACGAGCAGTACTTC.